This T cell receptor beta chain was retrieved from a study of blood T cells in healthy people across ages. It was with a sample-barcoded 5' primer and a J-beta primer mix that a second PCR of roughly 7 to 12 cycles was run. TCRdb called the 5' RACE reads again in MiXCR, with one record for every CDR3 protein. The data show about 1,600,000 distinct CDR3 sequences, with around two fifths seen just once and approximately 7.9% held by the top ten. There are 12 residues in the CDR3. From germline, CDR1 is MDHEN and CDR2 SYDVKM. Sequencing used blood. This rearrangement joins TRBV28 to TRBJ2-7; maybe TRBD2 (6 bases). The J call is in doubt because the DNA end fits TRBJ2-5 better. This clonotype was obtained from a woman aged 18-30 years in good health. The CDR3 sequence is CASSPSEGTQYF. The CDR3 bases are TGTGCCAGCAGTCCTAGCGAGGGGACCCAGTACTTC.